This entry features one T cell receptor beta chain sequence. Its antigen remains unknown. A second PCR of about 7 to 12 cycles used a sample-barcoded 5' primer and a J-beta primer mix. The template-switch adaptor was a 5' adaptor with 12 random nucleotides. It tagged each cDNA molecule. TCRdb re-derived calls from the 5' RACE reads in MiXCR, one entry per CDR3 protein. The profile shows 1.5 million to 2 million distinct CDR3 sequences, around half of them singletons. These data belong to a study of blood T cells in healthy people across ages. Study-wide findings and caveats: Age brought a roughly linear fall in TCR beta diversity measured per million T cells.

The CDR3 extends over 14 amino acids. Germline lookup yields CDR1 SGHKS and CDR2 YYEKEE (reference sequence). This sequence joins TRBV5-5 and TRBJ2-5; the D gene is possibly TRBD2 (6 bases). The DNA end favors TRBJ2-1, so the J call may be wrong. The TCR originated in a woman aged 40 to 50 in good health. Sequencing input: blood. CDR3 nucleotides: TGTGCCAGCAGCTTGAGGACTAAACAAGAGACCCAGTTCTTC. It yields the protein CASSLRTKQETQFF.